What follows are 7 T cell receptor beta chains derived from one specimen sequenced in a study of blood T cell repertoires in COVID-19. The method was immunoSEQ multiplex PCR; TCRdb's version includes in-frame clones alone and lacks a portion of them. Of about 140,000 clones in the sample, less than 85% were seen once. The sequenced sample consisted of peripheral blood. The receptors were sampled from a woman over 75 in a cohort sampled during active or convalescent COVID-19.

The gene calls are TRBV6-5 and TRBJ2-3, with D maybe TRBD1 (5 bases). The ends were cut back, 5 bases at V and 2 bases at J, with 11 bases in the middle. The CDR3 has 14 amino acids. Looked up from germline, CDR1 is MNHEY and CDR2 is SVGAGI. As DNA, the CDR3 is TGTGCCAGCAGTCCGACAGCAAACACAGATACGCAGTATTTT. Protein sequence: CASSPTANTDTQYF.

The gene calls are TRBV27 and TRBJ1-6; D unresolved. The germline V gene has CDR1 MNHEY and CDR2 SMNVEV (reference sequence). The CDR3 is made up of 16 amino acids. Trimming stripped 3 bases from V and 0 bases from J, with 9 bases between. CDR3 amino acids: CASSFQVNSYNSPLHF. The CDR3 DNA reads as TGTGCCAGCAGTTTCCAGGTGAACTCCTATAATTCACCCCTCCACTTT.

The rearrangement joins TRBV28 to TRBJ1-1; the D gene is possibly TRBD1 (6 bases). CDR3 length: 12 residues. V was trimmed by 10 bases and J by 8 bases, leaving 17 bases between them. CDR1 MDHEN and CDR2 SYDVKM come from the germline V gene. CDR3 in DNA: TGTGCCACAACGGACAGATTAATAGAAGCTTTCTTT. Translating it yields CATTDRLIEAFF. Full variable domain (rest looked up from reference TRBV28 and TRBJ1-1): DVKVTQSSRYLVKRTGEKVFLECVQDMDHENMFWYRQDPGLGLRLIYFSYDVKMKEKGDIPEGYSVSREKKERFSLILESASTNQTSMYLCATTDRLIEAFFGQGTRLTVV.

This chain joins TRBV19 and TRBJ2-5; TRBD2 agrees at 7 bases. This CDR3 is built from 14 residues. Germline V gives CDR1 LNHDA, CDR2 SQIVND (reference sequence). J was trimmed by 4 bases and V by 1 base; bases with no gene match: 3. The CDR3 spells CASSIAGRGETQYF. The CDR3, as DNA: TGTGCCAGTAGTATAGCGGGGAGGGGAGAGACCCAGTACTTC. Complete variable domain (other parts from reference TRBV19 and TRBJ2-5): DGGITQSPKYLFRKEGQNVTLSCEQNLNHDAMYWYRQDPGQGLRLIYYSQIVNDFQKGDIAEGYSVSREKKESFPLTVTSAQKNPTAFYLCASSIAGRGETQYFGPGTRLLVL.

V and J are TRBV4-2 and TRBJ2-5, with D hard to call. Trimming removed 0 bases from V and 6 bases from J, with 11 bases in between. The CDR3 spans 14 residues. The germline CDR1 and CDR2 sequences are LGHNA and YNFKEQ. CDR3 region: CASSQDLLVKTQYF. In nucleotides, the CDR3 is TGTGCCAGCAGCCAAGACCTGCTAGTAAAGACCCAGTACTTC.

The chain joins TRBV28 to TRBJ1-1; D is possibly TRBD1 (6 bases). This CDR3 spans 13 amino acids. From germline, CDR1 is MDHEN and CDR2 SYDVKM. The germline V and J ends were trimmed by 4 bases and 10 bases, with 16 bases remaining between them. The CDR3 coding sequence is TGTGCCAGCAGTTCCAAATACAGGGTTTCAGCTTTCTTT. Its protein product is CASSSKYRVSAFF.

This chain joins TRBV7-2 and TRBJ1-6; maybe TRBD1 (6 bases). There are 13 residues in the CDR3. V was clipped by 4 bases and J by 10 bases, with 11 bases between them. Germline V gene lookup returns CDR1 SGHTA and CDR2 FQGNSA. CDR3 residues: CASSSQGYSPLHF. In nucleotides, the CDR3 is TGTGCCAGCAGCTCTCAGGGGTACTCACCCCTCCACTTT.